These 5 T cell receptor beta chains were sequenced from one sample in a study of regulatory T cells in long-lasting Graves disease. With iRepertoire HTBI primers and Arm-PCR of CDR3 regions, TCR beta libraries were built. TCRdb called the multiplex PCR reads again in MiXCR, with one record for every CDR3 protein. The table records roughly 520,000 distinct CDR3 sequences, around 13% of them present only once. Time point denoted: newly diagnosed GD, antithyroid drugs for less than 3 months. The authors made the TCR library using RNA they extracted from PBMCs. These sequences were also reported in another study, on T cells in Graves' hyperthyroidism and ophthalmopathy.

The source material was peripheral blood mononuclear cells (PBMCs), sampled at new diagnosis, from a patient treated with antithyroid drugs. Receptors were obtained from a woman aged 25 to 45 with Graves disease.

Ten or more counts support this clonotype. The chain uses TRBV20-1 and TRBJ1-2; no definite D call. Germline loops: CDR1 DFQATT, CDR2 SNEGSKA (reference sequence). The CDR3 totals 13 residues. Deletions cut 6 bases from V and 0 bases from J, with 11 bases between. The CDR3 region has the DNA TGCAGTGCCAGACCGGTCTCTAACTATGGCTACACCTTC. Translating gives CSARPVSNYGYTF.

V usage is TRBV29-1 and J usage is TRBJ2-1, with a tentative D call TRBD2 (5 bases). The V and J ends lost 6 bases and 4 bases respectively, with 13 bases between them. The CDR3 spans 13 residues. CDR1 and CDR2 (germline): SQVTM, ANQGSEA. The CDR3 DNA follows: TGCAGCGTCGAGCGGAGATTATACAATGAGCAGTTCTTC. It codes for CSVERRLYNEQFF.

This clonotype was recorded at least ten times. V and J are TRBV7-9 and TRBJ1-3; maybe TRBD1 (5 bases). V lost 5 bases to trimming and J lost 0 bases, with 8 bases between them. Germline loops: CDR1 SEHNR, CDR2 FQNEAQ (reference sequence). The CDR3 spans 14 residues. The CDR3 region is CASSLDTSGNTIYF. The CDR3 DNA sequence: TGTGCCAGCAGCCTGGACACCTCTGGAAACACCATATATTTT.

This clonotype was counted ten times or more. The J gene is TRBJ2-7, the V gene TRBV20-1, with unresolved D. The CDR3 loop spans 13 amino acids. Trimming removed 3 bases from V and 0 bases from J, with 9 bases in between. CDR1 and CDR2 (germline): DFQATT, SNEGSKA (reference sequence). In DNA form, the CDR3 reads TGCAGTGCTAGGAGGACCATCTCCTACGAGCAGTACTTC. Protein sequence: CSARRTISYEQYF.

A few counts support this clonotype. This chain connects TRBV6-2 or TRBV6-3 to TRBJ1-2; 7 nucleotides match TRBD1. This CDR3 contains 19 residues. Germline V gene lookup returns CDR1 MNHEY and CDR2 SVGEGT. With 0 bases clipped from V and 2 bases from J, the junction kept 15 bases outside the gene matches. The chain's CDR3 is CASSYSTFHPRQGNYGYTF. The CDR3 DNA sequence: TGTGCCAGCAGTTACTCCACGTTTCATCCGAGACAGGGAAACTATGGCTACACCTTC.